This section outlines one T cell receptor beta chain sequence together with its context. Trimming at V came to 3 bases and at J to 2 bases, leaving 9 bases not matched to a gene. Germline V gene sequence: CDR1 SGDLS, CDR2 YYNGEE. The CDR3 contains 16 residues. TCRdb fed the 5' RACE reads into MiXCR, producing one record per CDR3 protein. The sample lists 100,000 or so distinct CDR3 sequences, roughly 18% occurring once. This entry comes from a study of T cells of healthy individuals. The genes are TRBV9 and TRBJ2-3; TRBD1 agrees at 7 bases. This TCR was recovered from a human donor in good health. DNA for the CDR3: TGTGCCAGCAGCGAAACAGGGGAAGCCCACACAGATACGCAGTATTTT. Translated: CASSETGEAHTDTQYF.